A single sample gave rise to the 21 T cell receptor beta chains below, sequenced in a study of blood T cell repertoires in COVID-19. Clones were read by immunoSEQ multiplex PCR, and TCRdb kept only the in-frame ones, dropping some. The sample includes about 140,000 clones, approximately 87% of them seen just once. The sequencing sample was made of peripheral blood. These receptor sequences come from a woman aged 40 to 55 with acute or convalescent COVID-19.

This chain connects TRBV7-2 to TRBJ1-2; 7 positions agree with TRBD1. The CDR3 runs 16 residues. CDR1 and CDR2 (germline): SGHTA, FQGNSA. J lost 4 bases, V lost 1 base, and 9 bases had no gene match. The CDR3 protein is CASSLGGGGLGYGYTF. The DNA for the CDR3 is TGTGCCAGCAGCTTAGGAGGGGGCGGGTTAGGCTATGGCTACACCTTC. Filled out from reference TRBV7-2 and TRBJ1-2, the complete variable domain reads GAGVSQSPSNKVTEKGKDVELRCDPISGHTALYWYRQSLGQGLEFLIYFQGNSAPDKSGLPSDRFSAERTGGSVSTLTIQRTQQEDSAVYLCASSLGGGGLGYGYTFGSGTRLTVV.

The chain links TRBV5-8 to TRBJ2-3, with a weak D call TRBD2 (5 bases). V gave up 4 bases and J gave up 3 bases, with 6 bases separating them. The CDR3 length is 12 residues. Germline-derived CDR1 and CDR2 are SGHTS and YDEGEE. Here the CDR3 DNA reads TGTGCCAGCAGCCGGAGGACAGATACGCAGTATTTT. Protein sequence: CASSRRTDTQYF.

This rearrangement joins TRBV7-8 to TRBJ2-7; 7 nucleotides line up with TRBD1. The junction had 13 bases not matched to a gene; V was cut back by 5 bases and J by 3 bases. CDR3 size: 16 residues. The germline CDR1 and CDR2 sequences are SGHVS and FQNEAQ. The CDR3: CASSLHRGQPFYEQYF. CDR3 coding DNA: TGTGCCAGCAGCCTTCACCGGGGACAGCCTTTCTACGAGCAGTACTTC.

The rearrangement uses TRBV7-9 and TRBJ1-1; D might be TRBD1 (6 bases). The CDR3 extends over 14 amino acids. V was trimmed by 1 base and J by 7 bases, leaving 13 bases between them. Germline CDR1 is SEHNR and CDR2 is FQNEAQ (reference sequence). CDR3 in DNA: TGTGCCAGCAGCTTAGACAGGGCGACGCTTGAAGCTTTCTTT. This translates into CASSLDRATLEAFF.

The gene calls are TRBV12-5 and TRBJ2-1; D might be TRBD2 (5 bases). V was shortened by 4 bases and J by 9 bases, with 16 bases between the two germline ends. There are 14 residues in the CDR3. The germline V gene has CDR1 LGHNT and CDR2 FRNRAP. CDR3 in DNA: TGTGCTAGTGGTTATGGCGATTCGGGGTTTGAGCAGTTCTTC. This encodes CASGYGDSGFEQFF.

The chain carries TRBV4-1 and TRBJ1-1, with D unresolved. Germline-derived CDR1 and CDR2 are MGHRA and YSYEKL. V was trimmed by 0 bases and J by 7 bases, leaving 15 bases between them. There are 15 residues in the CDR3. The CDR3 sequence is CASSQERLLSYEAFF. DNA for the CDR3: TGCGCCAGCAGCCAAGAACGACTACTCAGTTATGAAGCTTTCTTT.

V is TRBV11-2 and J is TRBJ2-1; TRBD2 agrees at 12 bases. After removal of 5 bases from V and 8 bases from J, the junction contained 7 bases not matched to a gene. The CDR3 extends over 15 amino acids. Germline V gene data show CDR1 as SGHAT and CDR2 as FQNNGV. The CDR3 is CASSISSGGAYEQFF. CDR3 coding DNA: TGTGCCAGCAGCATTTCTAGCGGGGGGGCTTATGAGCAGTTCTTC.

The rearrangement links TRBV6-2 or TRBV6-3 to TRBJ2-1, with 8 bases lining up with TRBD2. The CDR3 length is 17 residues. The germline gives CDR1 MNHEY, CDR2 SVGEGT. V lost 0 bases, J lost 5 bases, and 9 bases stayed unmatched. DNA for the CDR3: TGTGCCAGCAGTTACTCCCTGCTAGCGGGTATTCACAATGAGCAGTTCTTC. It yields the protein CASSYSLLAGIHNEQFF.

The chain employs TRBV10-3 and TRBJ2-3; 10 bases fit TRBD1. The CDR3 runs 14 residues. V lost 6 bases, J lost 3 bases, and 3 bases stayed unmatched. Germline V gene sequence: CDR1 ENHRY, CDR2 SYGVKD. The CDR3 DNA sequence: TGTGCCATCAGCCCGGGACAGGGGACAGATACGCAGTATTTT. It yields the protein CAISPGQGTDTQYF.

The gene calls are TRBV13 and TRBJ2-5; no clear D. This CDR3 comprises 14 residues. From germline, CDR1 is PRHDT and CDR2 FYEKMQ (reference sequence). The ends were cut back, 5 bases at V and 3 bases at J, with 13 bases in the middle. DNA for the CDR3: TGTGCCAGCAGCGGCTTTACACTAAAAGAGACCCAGTACTTC. Amino acids: CASSGFTLKETQYF. Based on the CDR3 plus reference TRBV13 and TRBJ2-5, the full variable domain is AAGVIQSPRHLIKEKRETATLKCYPIPRHDTVYWYQQGPGQDPQFLISFYEKMQSDKGSIPDRFSAQQFSDYHSELNMSSLELGDSALYFCASSGFTLKETQYFGPGTRLLVL.

This rearrangement joins TRBV2 to TRBJ1-5, with 9 bases fitting TRBD1. Trimming cost V 6 bases and J 6 bases; bases outside gene matches: 6. The CDR3 totals 14 residues. CDR1 is SNHLY, CDR2 FYNNEI, per germline. The CDR3 coding sequence is TGTGCCAGCAGGTGGACAGGGGAGCCTCAGCCCCAGCATTTT. It yields the protein CASRWTGEPQPQHF.

This clone was counted between two and nine times. This rearrangement joins TRBV28 to TRBJ1-4, with D maybe TRBD1 (5 bases). The CDR3 sequence is 13 residues long. Per germline, CDR1 MDHEN and CDR2 SYDVKM. Deletions cut 4 bases from V and 6 bases from J, with 9 bases between. The CDR3 here is CASSSTRDEKLFF. CDR3 in DNA: TGTGCCAGCAGTTCCACCAGGGATGAAAAACTGTTTTTT.

The chain carries TRBV6-5 and TRBJ2-1; 9 bases align to TRBD1. Germline CDR1 MNHEY, CDR2 SVGAGI. The CDR3 loop spans 13 amino acids. V was clipped by 6 bases and J by 8 bases; unmatched bases: 5. CDR3 amino acids: CASSRGQGHEQFF. CDR3 DNA: TGTGCCAGCAGCCGGGGACAGGGCCATGAGCAGTTCTTC.

Judged by abundance, this clone is medium-sized. In the same sample, other DNA sequences code for this CDR3. This chain joins TRBV27 and TRBJ2-7; the D gene is possibly TRBD1 (5 bases). CDR3 size: 13 residues. The V end was cut by 3 bases, the J end by 1 base, with 7 bases between. The germline V gene has CDR1 MNHEY and CDR2 SMNVEV (reference sequence). The CDR3: CASSFSGSYEQYF. CDR3 DNA: TGTGCCAGCAGTTTTTCAGGGTCCTACGAGCAGTACTTC.

DNA of the CDR3: TGTGCCCAGGCTAGTAGCGGGAGAACAGATACGCAGTATTTT. Translating gives CAQASSGRTDTQYF. V and J are TRBV30 and TRBJ2-3; TRBD2 matches 9 bases. The CDR3 sequence is 14 residues long. CDR1 and CDR2 from the germline V gene are GTSNPN and SVGIG (reference sequence). V was clipped by 8 bases and J by 3 bases; unmatched bases: 9. Drawing the rest from reference TRBV30 and TRBJ2-3, the complete variable domain is SQTIHQWPATLVQPVGSPLSLECTVEGTSNPNLYWYRQAAGRGLQLLFYSVGIGQISSEVPQNLSASRPQDRQFILSSKKLLLSDSGFYLCAQASSGRTDTQYFGPGTRLTVL.

The chain recombines TRBV27 with TRBJ1-1, with D uncertain. The CDR3 consists of 14 residues. The V gene's germline CDR1 is MNHEY and CDR2 SMNVEV (reference sequence). V lost 6 bases, J lost 4 bases, and 15 bases lay in between. The CDR3 sequence: CASSFYREGTEAFF. CDR3 coding DNA: TGTGCCAGCAGCTTTTATAGGGAGGGCACTGAAGCTTTCTTT.

The table lists this clone with a count of one. This chain connects TRBV6-5 to TRBJ2-2; D is unresolved. The CDR3 sequence is 14 residues long. The V gene lost 7 bases and the J gene lost 5 bases, with 14 bases spanning the gap. The V gene's germline CDR1 is MNHEY and CDR2 SVGAGI. The CDR3 reads CASTSNTLTGELFF. CDR3 nucleotide sequence: TGTGCCAGCACCTCTAATACTCTTACCGGGGAGCTGTTTTTT.

The chain is built from TRBV19 and TRBJ2-6; 9 bases are shared with TRBD1. Germline assignment: CDR1 LNHDA and CDR2 SQIVND (reference sequence). The CDR3 has 17 residues. V dropped 3 bases and J dropped 1; count of bases not matched to a gene: 4. This CDR3 reads CASSIGQGSSGANVLTF. The DNA for the CDR3 is TGTGCCAGTAGTATTGGACAGGGGTCTTCTGGGGCCAACGTCCTGACTTTC. Together with reference TRBV19 and TRBJ2-6, the CDR3 gives the full variable domain: DGGITQSPKYLFRKEGQNVTLSCEQNLNHDAMYWYRQDPGQGLRLIYYSQIVNDFQKGDIAEGYSVSREKKESFPLTVTSAQKNPTAFYLCASSIGQGSSGANVLTFGAGSRLTVL.

About this clone: At one boundary the junction diverges from the germline segment, which might be a read error. The rearrangement uses TRBV7-7 and TRBJ2-1; D is tentatively TRBD1 or TRBD2 (6 bases each). Germline lookup yields CDR1 SSHAT and CDR2 FNYEAQ (reference sequence). The CDR3 runs to 17 residues. CDR3 DNA sequence: TGTGCTAGCAGCTTAGGGGGACTTGATAGCTCCTACAATGAGCAGTTCTTC. This translates into CASSLGGLDSSYNEQFF.

This chain uses TRBV28 with TRBJ2-1, with 9 positions matching TRBD2. Germline values: CDR1 MDHEN, CDR2 SYDVKM. This CDR3 is built from 17 residues. Germline trimming cut 4 bases from V and 7 bases from J; bases unmatched to any gene: 14. Written as DNA, the CDR3 is TGTGCCAGCAGTTCTCCCAAGTGGGCGGGGGGGCCGAATGAGCAGTTCTTC. The encoded protein is CASSSPKWAGGPNEQFF.

This clone has just a few counts. V and J are TRBV6-5 and TRBJ2-5, with 11 bases identical to TRBD2. Germline V gene lookup returns CDR1 MNHEY and CDR2 SVGAGI. V gave up 7 bases and J gave up 9 bases; unmatched junction bases: 7. The CDR3 contains 13 residues. For the CDR3, the DNA is TGTGCCAGCAAACAACTAGCGGGAGATGCCCAGTACTTC. It encodes CASKQLAGDAQYF.